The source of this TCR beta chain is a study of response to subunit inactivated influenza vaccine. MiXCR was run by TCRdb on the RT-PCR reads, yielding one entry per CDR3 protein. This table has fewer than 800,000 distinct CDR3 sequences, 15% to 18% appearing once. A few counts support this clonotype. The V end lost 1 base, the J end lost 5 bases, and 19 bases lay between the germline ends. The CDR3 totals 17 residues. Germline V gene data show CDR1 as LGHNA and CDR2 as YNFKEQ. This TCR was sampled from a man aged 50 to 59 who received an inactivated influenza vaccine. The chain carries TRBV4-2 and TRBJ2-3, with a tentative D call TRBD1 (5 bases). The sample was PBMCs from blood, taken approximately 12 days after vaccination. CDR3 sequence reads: CASSQGVTVGTQDTQYF. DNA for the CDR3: TGTGCCAGCAGCCAAGGTGTGACAGTCGGTACCCAAGATACGCAGTATTTT.